Below, 24 T cell receptor beta chains from the same sample are listed, as sequenced in a study of shared clonotypes between healthy human individuals. Profiling relied on immunoSEQ multiplex PCR, and the TCRdb table lists in-frame clones only, not all of them. The sample lists about 1 million clones, approximately 70% seen once, with roughly 1.5% in the top ten. Sequencing used memory CD4+ T cells sorted from blood. Subset defined: CD45RA-negative fraction. Every receptor here comes from a man younger than 35 in good health.

The chain combines TRBV5-1 with TRBJ2-2; no clear D gene. V was cut by 5 bases and J by 3 bases, with 11 bases left in between. This CDR3 has 14 residues. In germline, CDR1 is SGHRS, CDR2 YFSETQ. The DNA of the CDR3 is TGCGCCAGCAGTCCGGGCCAGCACACCGGGGAGCTGTTTTTT. Residues: CASSPGQHTGELFF.

The chain links TRBV7-2 to TRBJ1-6; D uncertain. Trimming left V 1 base short and J 9 bases short, with 16 bases between. CDR1 and CDR2 (germline): SGHTA, FQGNSA. The CDR3 is 16 residues long. CDR3 residues: CASSLERPIAGSPLHF. The CDR3 nucleotides are TGTGCCAGCAGCTTAGAGAGACCGATAGCGGGTTCACCCCTCCACTTT.

The V call is TRBV13, the J call TRBJ2-7; 7 positions agree with TRBD1. Germline trimming cut 4 bases from V and 5 bases from J; bases unmatched to any gene: 8. This CDR3 region has 14 residues. Per germline, CDR1 PRHDT and CDR2 FYEKMQ (reference sequence). CDR3 in DNA: TGTGCCAGCAGCTCTTCGGCAGGGGGTGACGAGCAGTACTTC. It codes for CASSSSAGGDEQYF.

The CDR3 loop reads CASSPRTGTGANVLTF. CDR3 nucleotides: TGTGCCAGCAGCCCCAGGACAGGGACTGGGGCCAACGTCCTGACTTTC. J is TRBJ2-6 and V is TRBV9; 8 nucleotides agree with TRBD1. Germline assignment: CDR1 SGDLS and CDR2 YYNGEE. J lost 2 bases, V lost 4 bases, and 5 bases had no gene match. This CDR3 is 16 amino acids long. The whole variable domain, filled in from reference TRBV9 and TRBJ2-6, reads DSGVTQTPKHLITATGQRVTLRCSPRSGDLSVYWYQQSLDQGLQFLIQYYNGEERAKGNILERFSAQQFPDLHSELNLSSLELGDSALYFCASSPRTGTGANVLTFGAGSRLTVL.

This clone showed up just once. This chain connects TRBV10-3 to TRBJ2-2, with TRBD2 identical over 12 bases. Germline V gene lookup returns CDR1 ENHRY and CDR2 SYGVKD. This CDR3 spans 15 amino acids. V gave up 8 bases and J gave up 4 bases; unmatched junction bases: 5. CDR3 sequence: CAIGGGLAGTGELFF. In DNA form, the CDR3 reads TGTGCCATCGGGGGGGGACTAGCGGGCACCGGGGAGCTGTTTTTT.

This chain connects TRBV5-1 to TRBJ2-7; 8 nucleotides line up with TRBD1. The CDR3 extends over 13 amino acids. Looked up from germline, CDR1 is SGHRS and CDR2 is YFSETQ. V shed 5 bases, J shed 2 bases, and the junction held 3 bases outside the gene matches. The CDR3 DNA follows: TGCGCCAGCAGTCCGACAGGGGCCTACGAGCAGTACTTC. Encoded protein: CASSPTGAYEQYF.

The rearrangement uses TRBV10-2 and TRBJ2-7, with 7 bases lining up with TRBD1. The CDR3 extends over 16 amino acids. The J segment lost 3 bases and the V segment lost 0 bases, leaving 8 bases of the junction unmatched. From germline, CDR1 is WSHSY and CDR2 SAAADI. As DNA, the CDR3 is TGCGCCAGCAGTGAGTCAAGGACAGGCCGTTTCTACGAGCAGTACTTC. Translated: CASSESRTGRFYEQYF.

This clone was seen more than once but under ten times. The chain carries TRBV6-1 and TRBJ2-5; the match to TRBD2 covers 12 bases. Germline V CDR1 and CDR2: MNHNS, SASEGT. The CDR3 covers 14 residues. Unmatched junction bases numbered 9, after V lost 9 bases and J lost 7 bases. CDR3 sequence reads: CASKRLAGEGTQYF. The CDR3 nucleotides read TGTGCCAGTAAGAGACTAGCGGGGGAGGGGACCCAGTACTTC.

This clone was detected once. The J gene is TRBJ2-1, the V gene TRBV10-2; 8 positions agree with TRBD2. Germline CDR1 reads WSHSY; CDR2 reads SAAADI. CDR3 length: 18 residues. V was clipped by 1 base and J by 2 bases; unmatched bases: 10. The CDR3 coding sequence is TGCGCCAGCAGTGAGTACCAAACATGGCGGGAGGCCTACAATGAGCAGTTCTTC. This codes for CASSEYQTWREAYNEQFF.

The chain is built from TRBV7-2 and TRBJ1-2; D call uncertain. The germline gives CDR1 SGHTA, CDR2 FQGNSA. The CDR3 length is 16 residues. Deletions cut 5 bases from V and 5 bases from J, with 21 bases between. CDR3 in DNA: TGTGCCAGCAGCCCCGGGTCCGTGGAAGGGATATATGGCTACACCTTC. As protein: CASSPGSVEGIYGYTF.

This clone occurred a few times. The J gene is TRBJ1-5, the V gene TRBV10-2, with 8 bases lining up with TRBD1. CDR3 length: 16 amino acids. The V segment lost 3 bases and the J segment 0 bases; nucleotides outside the gene matches: 4. Germline values: CDR1 WSHSY, CDR2 SAAADI. CDR3 DNA sequence: TGCGCCAGCAGTGATCAGGGGACAGGTAGCAATCAGCCCCAGCATTTT. This codes for CASSDQGTGSNQPQHF.

Worth noting for this clone: Other DNA variants within this sample encode the same CDR3. The CDR3 loop is CASSHSYEQYF. The CDR3 region has the DNA TGTGCCAGCTCACACTCCTACGAGCAGTACTTC. V gene TRBV18 combines with J gene TRBJ2-7; unclear D gene. CDR3 length equals 11 residues. Germline lookup yields CDR1 KGHSH and CDR2 LQKENI. The V and J ends lost 4 bases and 0 bases respectively, with 1 base between them.

The chain is built from TRBV5-6 and TRBJ1-1; TRBD1 aligns across 8 bases. V was pared by 5 bases and J by 1 base, with 7 bases of the junction left unmatched. The CDR3 runs to 15 residues. From germline, CDR1 is SGHDT and CDR2 YYEEEE. The CDR3 nucleotides read TGTGCCAGCAGGCTCCGGGACAGGCAGAACACTGAAGCTTTCTTT. It codes for CASRLRDRQNTEAFF.

This rearrangement joins TRBV27 to TRBJ1-1, with a possible D match to TRBD1 (5 bases). V lost 3 bases and J lost 0, with 11 bases in between. This CDR3 has 15 residues. Germline values: CDR1 MNHEY, CDR2 SMNVEV (reference sequence). CDR3 nucleotide sequence: TGTGCCAGCAGTTTGAGGGCAGGGATGAACACTGAAGCTTTCTTT. Residues: CASSLRAGMNTEAFF.

The CDR3 DNA reads TGCAGTGCCCGACAGGGAGCCACGGCTTTCTTT. Protein sequence: CSARQGATAFF. V gene TRBV20-1 combines with J gene TRBJ1-1; 7 nucleotides match TRBD1. Per the germline V gene, CDR1 is DFQATT and CDR2 is SNEGSKA (reference sequence). The CDR3 sequence is 11 residues long. V was clipped by 6 bases and J by 11 bases; unmatched bases: 9.

V is TRBV18 and J is TRBJ2-4, with D possibly matching TRBD2 (5 bases). Germline V gene lookup returns CDR1 KGHSH and CDR2 LQKENI. With 6 bases removed from V and 7 bases from J, the gap between germline ends came to 19 bases. The CDR3 is made up of 15 amino acids. The CDR3 sequence: CASSQTKGDVNIQYF. Written as DNA, the CDR3 is TGTGCCAGCTCCCAAACGAAGGGAGATGTGAACATTCAGTACTTC.

This clone showed up just a few times. The V gene is TRBV6-6, the J gene TRBJ2-7; TRBD1 matches at 7 bases. With 0 bases clipped from V and 6 bases from J, the junction kept 5 bases outside the gene matches. The CDR3 consists of 14 residues. Germline V CDR1 and CDR2: MNHNY, SVGAGI (reference sequence). The CDR3 DNA reads as TGTGCCAGCAGTTACTCACAGGGGTTGTCCGAGCAGTACTTC. Translation: CASSYSQGLSEQYF.

Comments on this clone: Other DNA sequences of this sample code for an identical CDR3. The chain uses TRBV30 and TRBJ1-6; D gene ambiguous. The germline V gene has CDR1 GTSNPN and CDR2 SVGIG (reference sequence). Trimming left V 0 bases short and J 7 bases short, with 7 bases between. The CDR3 runs 13 residues. CDR3 DNA: TGTGCCTGGAGTGTGGGCCGCAATTCACCCCTCCACTTT. Encoded protein: CAWSVGRNSPLHF.

On this clone: A much larger clone lies a single base off, so this may be a read error. The rearrangement uses TRBV7-3 and TRBJ1-1; possible D gene TRBD1, 5 bases. V lost 2 bases to trimming and J lost 1 base, with 8 bases between them. Germline V lookup: CDR1 SGHTA, CDR2 FQGTGA. The CDR3 covers 14 residues. DNA of the CDR3: TGTGCCAGCAGCTTAGGGACGGAGAACACTGAAGCTTTCTTT. This encodes CASSLGTENTEAFF.

As regards this clone: The same CDR3 is also encoded by other DNA sequences in this sample. The chain combines TRBV18 with TRBJ1-2, with D hard to call. Germline V lookup: CDR1 KGHSH, CDR2 LQKENI. This CDR3 is 12 amino acids long. The V end was cut by 3 bases, the J end by 4 bases, with 6 bases between. This CDR3 reads CASSPGTYGYTF. DNA for the CDR3: TGTGCCAGCTCACCGGGCACCTATGGCTACACCTTC.

The rearrangement links TRBV30 to TRBJ1-2; D not resolved. Trimming left V 6 bases short and J 0 bases short, with 17 bases between. This CDR3 has 15 residues. Looked up from germline, CDR1 is GTSNPN and CDR2 is SVGIG (reference sequence). The CDR3 sequence: CACQDNTYSNYGYTF. The CDR3 DNA is TGTGCCTGTCAAGACAACACGTACTCTAACTATGGCTACACCTTC.

The V call is TRBV7-2, the J call TRBJ2-5, with D possibly TRBD2 on 5 matching bases. V lost 5 bases and J 3 bases, leaving 10 bases between the germline ends. The CDR3 length is 13 residues. CDR1 and CDR2 from the germline V gene are SGHTA and FQGNSA. The CDR3 region is CASSLREEETQYF. CDR3 coding DNA: TGTGCCAGCAGCCTCCGGGAAGAAGAGACCCAGTACTTC.

The table lists this clone with a few counts. The chain has TRBV28 and TRBJ1-1, with 11 bases fitting TRBD1. V shed 6 bases, J shed 2 bases, and the junction held 8 bases outside the gene matches. Germline V CDR1 and CDR2: MDHEN, SYDVKM. The CDR3 spans 16 residues. The CDR3 protein is CASRRIGTGGNTEAFF. The CDR3 region has the DNA TGTGCCAGCAGGCGGATCGGGACAGGGGGTAACACTGAAGCTTTCTTT.

The chain has TRBV29-1 and TRBJ2-5; weak D call: TRBD2 (6 bases). Germline loops: CDR1 SQVTM, CDR2 ANQGSEA. The CDR3 is made up of 14 amino acids. V lost 3 bases and J 4 bases, leaving 15 bases between the germline ends. This CDR3 reads CSVEVGGWGETQYF. The CDR3, as DNA: TGCAGCGTTGAGGTCGGGGGATGGGGAGAGACCCAGTACTTC.